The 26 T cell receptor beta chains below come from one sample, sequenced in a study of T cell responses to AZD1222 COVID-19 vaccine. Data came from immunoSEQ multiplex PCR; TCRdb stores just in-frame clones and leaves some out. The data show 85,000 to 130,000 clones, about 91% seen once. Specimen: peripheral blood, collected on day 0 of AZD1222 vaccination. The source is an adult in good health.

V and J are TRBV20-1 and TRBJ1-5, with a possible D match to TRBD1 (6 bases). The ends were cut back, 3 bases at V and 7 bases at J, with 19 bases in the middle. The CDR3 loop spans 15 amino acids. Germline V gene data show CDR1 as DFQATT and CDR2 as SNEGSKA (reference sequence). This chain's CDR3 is CSASKMYSGAQPQHF. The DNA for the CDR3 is TGCAGTGCTAGTAAAATGTATTCAGGGGCGCAGCCCCAGCATTTT.

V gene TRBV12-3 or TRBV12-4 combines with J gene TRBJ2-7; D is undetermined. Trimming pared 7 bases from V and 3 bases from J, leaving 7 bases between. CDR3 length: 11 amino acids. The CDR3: CASTGGYEQYF. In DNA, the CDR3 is TGTGCCAGCACCGGCGGCTACGAGCAGTACTTC.

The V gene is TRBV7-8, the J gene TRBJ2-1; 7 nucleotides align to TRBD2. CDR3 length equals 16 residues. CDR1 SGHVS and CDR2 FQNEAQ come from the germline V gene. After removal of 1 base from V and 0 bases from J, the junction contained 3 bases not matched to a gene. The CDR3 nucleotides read TGTGCCAGCAGCTTAGTGGGGGGGAGCTCCTACAATGAGCAGTTCTTC. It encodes CASSLVGGSSYNEQFF.

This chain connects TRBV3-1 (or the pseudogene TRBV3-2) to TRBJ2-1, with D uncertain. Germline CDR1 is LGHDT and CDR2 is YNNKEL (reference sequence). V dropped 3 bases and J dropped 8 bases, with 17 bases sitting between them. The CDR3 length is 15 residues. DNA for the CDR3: TGTGCCAGCAGCCAGCAGGCCTCCCGAGCCTATGAGCAGTTCTTC. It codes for CASSQQASRAYEQFF.

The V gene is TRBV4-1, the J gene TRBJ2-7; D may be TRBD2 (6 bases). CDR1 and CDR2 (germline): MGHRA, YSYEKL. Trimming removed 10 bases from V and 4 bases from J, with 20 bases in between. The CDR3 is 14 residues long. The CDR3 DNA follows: TGCGCCACCTCCCGGGACTCGGAAATTTACGAGCAGTACTTC. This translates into CATSRDSEIYEQYF.

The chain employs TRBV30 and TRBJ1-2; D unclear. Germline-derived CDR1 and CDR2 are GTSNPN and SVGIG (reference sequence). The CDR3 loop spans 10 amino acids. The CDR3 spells CAWGEYGYTF. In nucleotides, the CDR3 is TGTGCTTGGGGAGAGTATGGCTACACCTTC. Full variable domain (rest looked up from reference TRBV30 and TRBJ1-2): SQTIHQWPATLVQPVGSPLSLECTVEGTSNPNLYWYRQAAGRGLQLLFYSVGIGQISSEVPQNLSASRPQDRQFILSSKKLLLSDSGFYLCAWGEYGYTFGSGTRLTVV.

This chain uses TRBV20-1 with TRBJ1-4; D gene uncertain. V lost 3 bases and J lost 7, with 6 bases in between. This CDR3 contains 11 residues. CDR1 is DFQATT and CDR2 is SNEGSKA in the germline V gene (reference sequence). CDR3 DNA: TGCAGTGCTAGCCATGGTGAAAAACTGTTTTTT. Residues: CSASHGEKLFF.

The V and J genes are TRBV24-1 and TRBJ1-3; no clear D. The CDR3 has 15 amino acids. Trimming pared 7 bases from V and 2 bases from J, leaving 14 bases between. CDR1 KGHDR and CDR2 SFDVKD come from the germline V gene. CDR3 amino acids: CATSASTATGNTIYF. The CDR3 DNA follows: TGTGCCACCAGCGCCTCGACTGCTACTGGAAACACCATATATTTT.

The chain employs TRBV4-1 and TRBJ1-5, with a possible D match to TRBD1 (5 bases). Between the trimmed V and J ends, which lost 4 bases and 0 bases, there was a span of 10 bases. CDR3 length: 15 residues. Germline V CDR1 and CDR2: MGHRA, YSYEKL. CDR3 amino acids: CASSLRDFSNQPQHF. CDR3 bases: TGCGCCAGCAGCCTTAGGGACTTTAGCAATCAGCCCCAGCATTTT.

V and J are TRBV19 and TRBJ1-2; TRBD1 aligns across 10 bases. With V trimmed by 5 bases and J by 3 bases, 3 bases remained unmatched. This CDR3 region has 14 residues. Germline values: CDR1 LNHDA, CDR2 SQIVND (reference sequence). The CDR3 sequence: CASSRDRGHYGYTF. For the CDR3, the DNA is TGTGCCAGTAGTCGGGACAGGGGACACTATGGCTACACCTTC.

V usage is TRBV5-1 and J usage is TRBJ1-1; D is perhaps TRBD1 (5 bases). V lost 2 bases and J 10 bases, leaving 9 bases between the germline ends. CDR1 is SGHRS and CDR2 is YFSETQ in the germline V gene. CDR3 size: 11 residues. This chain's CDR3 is CASSLSGPAFF. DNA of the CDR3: TGCGCCAGCAGCTTATCGGGGCCAGCTTTCTTT.

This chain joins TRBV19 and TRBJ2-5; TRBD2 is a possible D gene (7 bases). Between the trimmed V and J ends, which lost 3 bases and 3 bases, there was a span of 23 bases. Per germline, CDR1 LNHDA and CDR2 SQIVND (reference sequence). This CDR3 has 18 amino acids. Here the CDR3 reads CASSMRGGAFEKKETQYF. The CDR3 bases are TGTGCCAGTAGTATGCGAGGGGGGGCCTTCGAAAAAAAAGAGACCCAGTACTTC.

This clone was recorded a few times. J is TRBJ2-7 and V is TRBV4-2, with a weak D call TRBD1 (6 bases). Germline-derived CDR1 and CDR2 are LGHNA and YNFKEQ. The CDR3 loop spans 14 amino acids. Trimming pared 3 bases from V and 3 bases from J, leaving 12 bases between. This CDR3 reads CASSHGTTYYEQYF. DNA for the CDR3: TGTGCCAGCAGCCACGGGACAACCTACTACGAGCAGTACTTC.

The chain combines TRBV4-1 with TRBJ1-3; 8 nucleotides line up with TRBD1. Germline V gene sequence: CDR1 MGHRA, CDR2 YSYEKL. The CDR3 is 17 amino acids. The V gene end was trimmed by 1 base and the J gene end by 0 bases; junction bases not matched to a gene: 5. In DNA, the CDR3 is TGCGCCAGCAGCCAAGGGGACAGGTCAATCTCTGGAAACACCATATATTTT. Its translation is CASSQGDRSISGNTIYF.

The CDR3 spells CSAQAPSSYNEQFF. In nucleotides, the CDR3 is TGCAGCGCCCAGGCCCCTAGCTCCTACAATGAGCAGTTCTTC. The chain employs TRBV29-1 and TRBJ2-1; D gene unclear. The germline V gene encodes CDR1 SQVTM and CDR2 ANQGSEA. The ends were cut back, 7 bases at V and 0 bases at J, with 13 bases in the middle. The CDR3 extends over 14 amino acids.

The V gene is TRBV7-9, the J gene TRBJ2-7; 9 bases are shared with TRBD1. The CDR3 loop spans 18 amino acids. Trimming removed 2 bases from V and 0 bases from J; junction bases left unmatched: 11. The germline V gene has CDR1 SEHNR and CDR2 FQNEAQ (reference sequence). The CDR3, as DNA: TGTGCCAGCAGCTTATTTTCGGACAGGGGATATAGCTCCTACGAGCAGTACTTC. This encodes CASSLFSDRGYSSYEQYF.

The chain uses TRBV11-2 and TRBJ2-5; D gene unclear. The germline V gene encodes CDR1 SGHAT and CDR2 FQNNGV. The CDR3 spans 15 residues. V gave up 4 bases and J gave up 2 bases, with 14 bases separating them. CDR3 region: CASSSLVGPQETQYF. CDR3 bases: TGTGCCAGCAGCTCATTAGTGGGCCCACAAGAGACCCAGTACTTC.

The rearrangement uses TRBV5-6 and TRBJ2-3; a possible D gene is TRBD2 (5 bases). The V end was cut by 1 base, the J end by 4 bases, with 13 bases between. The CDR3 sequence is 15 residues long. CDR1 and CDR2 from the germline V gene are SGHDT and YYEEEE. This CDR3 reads CASSLLGASADTQYF. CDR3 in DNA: TGTGCCAGCAGCTTGCTGGGAGCCAGCGCAGATACGCAGTATTTT.

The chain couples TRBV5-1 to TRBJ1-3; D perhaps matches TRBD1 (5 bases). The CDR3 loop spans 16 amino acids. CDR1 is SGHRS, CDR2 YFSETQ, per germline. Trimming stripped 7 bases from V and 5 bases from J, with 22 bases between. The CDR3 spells CASAAVNQGDRNTIYF. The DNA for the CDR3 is TGCGCCAGCGCAGCCGTCAACCAGGGAGATAGAAACACCATATATTTT.

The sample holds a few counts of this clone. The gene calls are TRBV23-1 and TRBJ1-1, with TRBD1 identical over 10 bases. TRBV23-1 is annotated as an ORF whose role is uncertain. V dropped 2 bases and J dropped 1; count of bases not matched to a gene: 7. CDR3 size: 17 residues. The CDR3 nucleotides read TGCGCCAGCAGTCAACGGGGACAGGGGCGGCCGAACACTGAAGCTTTCTTT. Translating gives CASSQRGQGRPNTEAFF.

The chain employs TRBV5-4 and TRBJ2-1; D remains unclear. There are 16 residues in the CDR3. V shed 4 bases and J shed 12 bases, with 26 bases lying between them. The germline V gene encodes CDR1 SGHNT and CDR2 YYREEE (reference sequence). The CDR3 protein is CASSPGPRAVNVGQFF. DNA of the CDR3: TGTGCCAGCAGCCCCGGCCCCCGGGCCGTTAACGTGGGGCAGTTCTTC.

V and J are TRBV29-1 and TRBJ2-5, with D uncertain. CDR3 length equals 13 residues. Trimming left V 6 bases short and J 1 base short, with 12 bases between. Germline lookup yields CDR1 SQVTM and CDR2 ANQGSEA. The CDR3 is CSVATGPQETQYF. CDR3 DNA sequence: TGCAGCGTGGCTACGGGCCCCCAAGAGACCCAGTACTTC.

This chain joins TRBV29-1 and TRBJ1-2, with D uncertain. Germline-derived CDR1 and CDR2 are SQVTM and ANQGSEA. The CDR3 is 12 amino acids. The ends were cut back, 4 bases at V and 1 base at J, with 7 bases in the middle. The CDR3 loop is CSVASFNYGYTF. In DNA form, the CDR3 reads TGCAGCGTTGCAAGCTTTAACTATGGCTACACCTTC.

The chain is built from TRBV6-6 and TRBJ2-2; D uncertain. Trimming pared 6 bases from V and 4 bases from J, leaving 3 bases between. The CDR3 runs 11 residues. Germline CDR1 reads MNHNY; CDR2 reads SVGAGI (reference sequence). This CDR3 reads CASRFTGELFF. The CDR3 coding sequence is TGTGCCAGCAGGTTCACCGGGGAGCTGTTTTTT.

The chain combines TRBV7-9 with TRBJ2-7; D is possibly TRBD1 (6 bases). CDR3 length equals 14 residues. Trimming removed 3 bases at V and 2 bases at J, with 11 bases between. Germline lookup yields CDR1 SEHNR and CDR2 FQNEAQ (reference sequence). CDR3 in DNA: TGTGCCAGCAGCTTTGGGCAGGGGACCTACGAGCAGTACTTC. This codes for CASSFGQGTYEQYF.

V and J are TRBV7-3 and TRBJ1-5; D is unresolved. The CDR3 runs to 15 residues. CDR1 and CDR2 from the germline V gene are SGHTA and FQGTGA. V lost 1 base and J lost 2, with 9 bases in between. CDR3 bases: TGTGCCAGCAGCTTAAGGCGTCGGGGCAATCAGCCCCAGCATTTT. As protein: CASSLRRRGNQPQHF.